The 2 T cell receptor beta chains presented below share a single source sample, sequenced in a study of blood T cell repertoires in COVID-19. Sequenced by immunoSEQ multiplex PCR; TCRdb stores in-frame clones only, minus some. The repertoire holds 250,000 to 300,000 clones, with approximately 85% as singletons. The specimen sequenced was PBMCs or T cells enriched from blood (not recorded which). These receptors were taken from a woman aged 45-65 years who had recovered from COVID-19.

The V gene is TRBV5-1, the J gene TRBJ2-7; 12 bases match TRBD2. The CDR3 covers 15 residues. V gave up 4 bases and J gave up 3 bases; unmatched junction bases: 5. In germline, CDR1 is SGHRS, CDR2 YFSETQ. The DNA for the CDR3 is TGCGCCAGCAGCCTTCCGACTAGCGGGAGCTACGAGCAGTACTTC. As protein: CASSLPTSGSYEQYF.

This chain uses TRBV28 with TRBJ1-2; D is ambiguous. V was trimmed by 4 bases and J by 1 base, leaving 4 bases between them. Germline V CDR1 and CDR2: MDHEN, SYDVKM. There are 12 residues in the CDR3. CDR3 nucleotides: TGTGCCAGCAGTTGGAGTAACTATGGCTACACCTTC. Translated, it gives CASSWSNYGYTF.